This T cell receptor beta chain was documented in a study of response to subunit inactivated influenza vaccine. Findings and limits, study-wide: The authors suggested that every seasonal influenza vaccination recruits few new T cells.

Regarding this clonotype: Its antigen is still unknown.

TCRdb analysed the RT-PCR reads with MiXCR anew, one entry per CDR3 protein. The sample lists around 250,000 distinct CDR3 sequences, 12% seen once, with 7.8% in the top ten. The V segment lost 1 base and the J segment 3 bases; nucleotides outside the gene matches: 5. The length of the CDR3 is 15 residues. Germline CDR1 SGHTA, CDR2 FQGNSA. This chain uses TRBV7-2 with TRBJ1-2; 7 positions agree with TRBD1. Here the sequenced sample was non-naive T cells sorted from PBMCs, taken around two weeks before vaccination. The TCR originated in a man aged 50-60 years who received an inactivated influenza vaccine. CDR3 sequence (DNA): TGTGCCAGCAGCTTAGGACAGGGCAATTACTATGGCTACACCTTC. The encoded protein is CASSLGQGNYYGYTF.